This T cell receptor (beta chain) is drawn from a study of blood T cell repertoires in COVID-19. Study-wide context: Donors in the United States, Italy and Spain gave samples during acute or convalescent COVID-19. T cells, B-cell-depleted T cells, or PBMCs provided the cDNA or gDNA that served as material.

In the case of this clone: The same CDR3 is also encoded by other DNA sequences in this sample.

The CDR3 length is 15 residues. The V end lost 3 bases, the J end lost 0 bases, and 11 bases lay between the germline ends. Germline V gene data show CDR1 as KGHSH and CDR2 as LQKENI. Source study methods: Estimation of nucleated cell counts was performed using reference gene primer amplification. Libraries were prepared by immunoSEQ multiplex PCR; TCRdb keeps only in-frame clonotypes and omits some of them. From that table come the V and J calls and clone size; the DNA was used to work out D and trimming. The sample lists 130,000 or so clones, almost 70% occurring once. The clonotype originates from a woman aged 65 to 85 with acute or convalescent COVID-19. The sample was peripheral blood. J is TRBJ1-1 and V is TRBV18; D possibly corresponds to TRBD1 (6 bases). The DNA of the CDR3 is TGTGCCAGCTCACCCAGGACAGAGATGAACACTGAAGCTTTCTTT. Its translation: CASSPRTEMNTEAFF.